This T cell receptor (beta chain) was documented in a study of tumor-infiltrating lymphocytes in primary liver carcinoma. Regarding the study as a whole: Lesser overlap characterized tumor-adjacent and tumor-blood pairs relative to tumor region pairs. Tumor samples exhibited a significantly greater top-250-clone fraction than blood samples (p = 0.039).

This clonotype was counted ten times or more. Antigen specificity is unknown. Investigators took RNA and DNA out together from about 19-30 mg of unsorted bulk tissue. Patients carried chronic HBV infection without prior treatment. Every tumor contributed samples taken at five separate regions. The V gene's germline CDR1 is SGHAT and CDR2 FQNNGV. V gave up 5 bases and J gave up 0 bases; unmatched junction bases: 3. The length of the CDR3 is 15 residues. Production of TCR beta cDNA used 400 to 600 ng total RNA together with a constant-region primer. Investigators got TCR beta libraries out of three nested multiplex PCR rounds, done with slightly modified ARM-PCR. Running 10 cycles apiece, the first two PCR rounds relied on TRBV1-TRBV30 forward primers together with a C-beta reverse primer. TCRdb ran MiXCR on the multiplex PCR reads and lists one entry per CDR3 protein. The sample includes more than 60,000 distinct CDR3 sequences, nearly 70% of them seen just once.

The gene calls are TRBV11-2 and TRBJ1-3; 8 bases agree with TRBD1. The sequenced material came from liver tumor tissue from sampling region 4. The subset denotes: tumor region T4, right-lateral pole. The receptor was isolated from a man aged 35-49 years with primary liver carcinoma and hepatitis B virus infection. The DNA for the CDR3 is TGTGCCAGCAGCACCACAGGGGGCTCTGGAAACACCATATATTTT. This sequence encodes CASSTTGGSGNTIYF.